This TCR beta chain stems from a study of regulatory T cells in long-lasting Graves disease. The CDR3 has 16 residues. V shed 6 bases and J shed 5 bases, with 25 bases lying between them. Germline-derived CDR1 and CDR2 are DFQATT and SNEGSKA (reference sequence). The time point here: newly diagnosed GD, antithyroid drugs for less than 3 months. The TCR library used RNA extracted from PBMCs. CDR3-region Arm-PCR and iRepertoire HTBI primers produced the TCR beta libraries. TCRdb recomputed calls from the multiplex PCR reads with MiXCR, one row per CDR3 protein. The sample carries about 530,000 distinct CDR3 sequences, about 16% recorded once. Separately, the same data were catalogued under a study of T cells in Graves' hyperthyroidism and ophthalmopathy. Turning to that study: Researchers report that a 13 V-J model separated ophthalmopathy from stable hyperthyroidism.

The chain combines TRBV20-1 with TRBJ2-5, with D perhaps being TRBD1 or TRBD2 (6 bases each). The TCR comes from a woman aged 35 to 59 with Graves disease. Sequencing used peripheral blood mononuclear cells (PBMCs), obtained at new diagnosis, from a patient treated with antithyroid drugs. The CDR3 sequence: CSATPLLGGRRETQYF. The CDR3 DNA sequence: TGCAGTGCCACCCCCCTACTAGGGGGGCGTCGCGAGACCCAGTACTTC.